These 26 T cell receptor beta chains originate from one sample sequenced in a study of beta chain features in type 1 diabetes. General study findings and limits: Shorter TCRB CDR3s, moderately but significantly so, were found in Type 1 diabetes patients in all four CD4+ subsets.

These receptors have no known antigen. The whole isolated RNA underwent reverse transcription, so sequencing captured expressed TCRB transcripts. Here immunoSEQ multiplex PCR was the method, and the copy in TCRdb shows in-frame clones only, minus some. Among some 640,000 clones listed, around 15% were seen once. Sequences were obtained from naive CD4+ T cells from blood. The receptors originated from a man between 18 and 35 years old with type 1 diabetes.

In nucleotides, the CDR3 is TGTGCCAGCAGCTTGCATGGGGTAACGTACGAGCAGTACTTC. Residues: CASSLHGVTYEQYF. The chain uses TRBV7-9 and TRBJ2-7; D is unresolved. Germline values: CDR1 SEHNR, CDR2 FQNEAQ (reference sequence). Trimming removed 3 bases at V and 4 bases at J, with 13 bases between. The CDR3 has 14 residues. Based on the CDR3 plus reference TRBV7-9 and TRBJ2-7, the full variable domain is DTGVSQNPRHKITKRGQNVTFRCDPISEHNRLYWYRQTLGQGPEFLTYFQNEAQLEKSRLLSDRFSAERPKGSFSTLEIQRTEQGDSAMYLCASSLHGVTYEQYFGPGTRLTVT.

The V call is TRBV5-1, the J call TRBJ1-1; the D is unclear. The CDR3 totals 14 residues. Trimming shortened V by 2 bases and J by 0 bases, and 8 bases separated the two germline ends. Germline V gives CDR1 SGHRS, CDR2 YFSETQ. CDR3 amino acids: CASSFTAMNTEAFF. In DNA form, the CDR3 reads TGCGCCAGCAGCTTCACAGCAATGAACACTGAAGCTTTCTTT. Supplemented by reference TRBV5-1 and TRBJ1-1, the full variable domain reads KAGVTQTPRYLIKTRGQQVTLSCSPISGHRSVSWYQQTPGQGLQFLFEYFSETQRNKGNFPGRFSGRQFSNSRSEMNVSTLELGDSALYLCASSFTAMNTEAFFGQGTRLTVV.

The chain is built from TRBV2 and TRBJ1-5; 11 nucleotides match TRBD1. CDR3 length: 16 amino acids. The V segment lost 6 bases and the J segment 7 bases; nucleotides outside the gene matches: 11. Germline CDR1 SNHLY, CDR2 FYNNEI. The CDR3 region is CASSAMGTGGRQPQHF. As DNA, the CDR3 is TGTGCCAGCAGCGCAATGGGGACAGGGGGTAGACAGCCCCAGCATTTT.

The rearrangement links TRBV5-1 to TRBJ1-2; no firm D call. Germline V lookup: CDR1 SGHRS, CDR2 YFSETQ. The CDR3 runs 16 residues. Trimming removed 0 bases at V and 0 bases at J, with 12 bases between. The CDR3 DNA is TGCGCCAGCAGCTTGGGGTCGAGGCGAACTAACTATGGCTACACCTTC. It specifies CASSLGSRRTNYGYTF.

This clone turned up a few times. The CDR3 region has the DNA TGTGCCTGGACCTCCAGCGGGAGCACAGATACGCAGTATTTT. It specifies CAWTSSGSTDTQYF. The rearrangement joins TRBV30 to TRBJ2-3; D may be TRBD2 (6 bases). The CDR3 totals 14 residues. V shed 4 bases and J shed 0 bases, with 11 bases lying between them. Germline CDR1 reads GTSNPN; CDR2 reads SVGIG (reference sequence).

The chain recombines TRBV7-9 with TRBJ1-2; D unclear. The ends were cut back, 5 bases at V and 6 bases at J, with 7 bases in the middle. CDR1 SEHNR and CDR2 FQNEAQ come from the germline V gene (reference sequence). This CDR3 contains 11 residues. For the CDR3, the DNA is TGTGCCAGCAGCCCTTTGGATGGCTACACCTTC. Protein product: CASSPLDGYTF.

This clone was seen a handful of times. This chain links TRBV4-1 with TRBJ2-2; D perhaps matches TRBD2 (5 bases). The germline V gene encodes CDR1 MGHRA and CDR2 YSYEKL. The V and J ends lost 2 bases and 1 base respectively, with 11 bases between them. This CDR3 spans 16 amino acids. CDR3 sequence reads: CASSQFAGLNTGELFF. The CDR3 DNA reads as TGCGCCAGCAGCCAATTCGCGGGCCTGAACACCGGGGAGCTGTTTTTT.

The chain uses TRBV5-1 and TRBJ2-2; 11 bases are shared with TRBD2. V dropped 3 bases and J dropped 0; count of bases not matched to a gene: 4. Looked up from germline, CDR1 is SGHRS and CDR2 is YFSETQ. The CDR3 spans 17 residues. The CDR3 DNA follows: TGCGCCAGCAGCTCGAGACTAGCGGGATCGAACACCGGGGAGCTGTTTTTT. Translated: CASSSRLAGSNTGELFF.

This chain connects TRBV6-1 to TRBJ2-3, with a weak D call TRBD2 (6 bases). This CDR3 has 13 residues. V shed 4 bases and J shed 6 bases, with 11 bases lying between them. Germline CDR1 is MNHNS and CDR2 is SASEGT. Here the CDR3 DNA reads TGTGCCAGCAGTGGTGTTGGAGGGGATACGCAGTATTTT. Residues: CASSGVGGDTQYF.

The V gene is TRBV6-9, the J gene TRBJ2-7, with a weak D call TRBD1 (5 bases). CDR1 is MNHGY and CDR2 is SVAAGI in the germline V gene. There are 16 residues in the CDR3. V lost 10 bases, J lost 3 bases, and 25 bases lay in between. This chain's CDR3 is CAIRYPDTPQSYEQYF. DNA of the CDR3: TGTGCCATCCGTTACCCGGACACCCCTCAGAGCTACGAGCAGTACTTC.

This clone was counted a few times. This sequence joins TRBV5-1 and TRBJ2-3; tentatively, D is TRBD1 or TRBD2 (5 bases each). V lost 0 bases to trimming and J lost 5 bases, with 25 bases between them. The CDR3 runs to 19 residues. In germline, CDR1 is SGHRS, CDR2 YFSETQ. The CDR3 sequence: CASSLDPGTRRLSGDTQYF. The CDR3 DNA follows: TGCGCCAGCAGCTTGGATCCGGGGACGCGGAGACTCTCGGGAGATACGCAGTATTTT. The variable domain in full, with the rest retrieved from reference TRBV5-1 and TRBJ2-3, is KAGVTQTPRYLIKTRGQQVTLSCSPISGHRSVSWYQQTPGQGLQFLFEYFSETQRNKGNFPGRFSGRQFSNSRSEMNVSTLELGDSALYLCASSLDPGTRRLSGDTQYFGPGTRLTVL.

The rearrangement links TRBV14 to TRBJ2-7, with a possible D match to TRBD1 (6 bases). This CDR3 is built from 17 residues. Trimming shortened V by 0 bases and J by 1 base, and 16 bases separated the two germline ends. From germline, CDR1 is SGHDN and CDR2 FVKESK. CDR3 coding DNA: TGTGCCAGCAGCCAAGACAGTGGTGACAGGTTATCCTACGAGCAGTACTTC. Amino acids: CASSQDSGDRLSYEQYF.

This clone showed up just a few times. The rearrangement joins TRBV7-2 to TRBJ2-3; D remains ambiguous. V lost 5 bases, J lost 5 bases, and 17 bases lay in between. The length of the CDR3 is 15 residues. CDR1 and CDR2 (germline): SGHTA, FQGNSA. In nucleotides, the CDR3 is TGTGCCAGCAGCCCCCCGGGCCGCGGCGGAGATACGCAGTATTTT. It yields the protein CASSPPGRGGDTQYF.

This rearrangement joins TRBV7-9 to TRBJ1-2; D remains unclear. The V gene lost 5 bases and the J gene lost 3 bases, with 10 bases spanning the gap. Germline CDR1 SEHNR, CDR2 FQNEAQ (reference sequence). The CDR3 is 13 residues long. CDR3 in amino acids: CASSPGADYGYTF. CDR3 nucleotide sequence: TGTGCCAGCAGCCCGGGCGCTGACTATGGCTACACCTTC.

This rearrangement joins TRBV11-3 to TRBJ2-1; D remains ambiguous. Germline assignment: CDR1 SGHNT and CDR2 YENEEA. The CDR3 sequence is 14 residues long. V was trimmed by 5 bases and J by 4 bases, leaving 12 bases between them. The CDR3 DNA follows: TGTGCCAGCAGCGCAATTGGCGCTTACAATGAGCAGTTCTTC. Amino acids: CASSAIGAYNEQFF. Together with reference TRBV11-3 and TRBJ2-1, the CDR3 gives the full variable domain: EAGVVQSPRYKIIEKKQPVAFWCNPISGHNTLYWYLQNLGQGPELLIRYENEEAVDDSQLPKDRFSAERLKGVDSTLKIQPAELGDSAVYLCASSAIGAYNEQFFGPGTRLTVL.

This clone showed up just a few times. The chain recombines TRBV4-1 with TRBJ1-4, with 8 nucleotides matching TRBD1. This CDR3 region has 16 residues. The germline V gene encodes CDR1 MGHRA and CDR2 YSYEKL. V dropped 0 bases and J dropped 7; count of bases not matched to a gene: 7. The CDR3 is CASSQDPGQGSEKLFF. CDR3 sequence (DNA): TGCGCCAGCAGCCAAGATCCCGGACAGGGCAGTGAAAAACTGTTTTTT.

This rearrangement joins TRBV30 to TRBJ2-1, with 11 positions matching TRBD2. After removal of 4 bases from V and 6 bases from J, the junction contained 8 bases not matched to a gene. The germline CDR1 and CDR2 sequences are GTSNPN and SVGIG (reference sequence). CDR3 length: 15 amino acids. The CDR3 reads CAWITGTSGANEQFF. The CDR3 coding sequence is TGTGCCTGGATTACCGGGACTAGCGGCGCCAATGAGCAGTTCTTC.

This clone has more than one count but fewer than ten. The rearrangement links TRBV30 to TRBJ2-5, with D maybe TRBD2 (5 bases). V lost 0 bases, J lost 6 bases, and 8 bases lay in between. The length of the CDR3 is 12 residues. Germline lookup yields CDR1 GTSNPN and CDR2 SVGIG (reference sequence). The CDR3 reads CAWSVSGKTQYF. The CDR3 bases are TGTGCCTGGAGTGTATCCGGGAAGACCCAGTACTTC.

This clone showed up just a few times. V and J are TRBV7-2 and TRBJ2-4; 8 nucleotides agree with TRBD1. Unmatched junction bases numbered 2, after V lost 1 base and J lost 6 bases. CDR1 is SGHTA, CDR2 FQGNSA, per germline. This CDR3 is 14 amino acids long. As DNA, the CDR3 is TGTGCCAGCAGCTTAGAGACAGGGGTAAACATTCAGTACTTC. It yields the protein CASSLETGVNIQYF.

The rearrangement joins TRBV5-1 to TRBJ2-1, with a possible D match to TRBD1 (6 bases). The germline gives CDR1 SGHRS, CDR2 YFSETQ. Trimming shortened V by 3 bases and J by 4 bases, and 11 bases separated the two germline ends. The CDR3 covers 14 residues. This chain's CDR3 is CASSSETGYNEQFF. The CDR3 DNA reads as TGCGCCAGCAGCTCGGAAACAGGGTACAATGAGCAGTTCTTC.

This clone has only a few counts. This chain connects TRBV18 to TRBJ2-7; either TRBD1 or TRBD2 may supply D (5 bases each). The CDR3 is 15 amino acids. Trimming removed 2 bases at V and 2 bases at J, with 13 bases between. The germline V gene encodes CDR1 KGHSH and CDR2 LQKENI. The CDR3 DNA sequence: TGTGCCAGCTCACCAGGGACGGGACCCCCCTACGAGCAGTACTTC. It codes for CASSPGTGPPYEQYF.

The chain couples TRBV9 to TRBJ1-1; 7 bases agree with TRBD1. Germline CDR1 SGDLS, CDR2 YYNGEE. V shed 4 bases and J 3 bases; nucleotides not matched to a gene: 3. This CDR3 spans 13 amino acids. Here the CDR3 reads CASSSDRDTEAFF. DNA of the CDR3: TGTGCCAGCAGCTCCGACAGGGACACTGAAGCTTTCTTT.

The CDR3 region has the DNA TGTGCCAGCAGCCGGACCCGACAGGGGGGGGATTGGCAGTACTTC. It encodes CASSRTRQGGDWQYF. The chain carries TRBV14 and TRBJ2-7; TRBD1 matches 9 bases. Germline V lookup: CDR1 SGHDN, CDR2 FVKESK. This CDR3 has 15 amino acids. Trimming removed 4 bases from V and 9 bases from J; junction bases left unmatched: 13.

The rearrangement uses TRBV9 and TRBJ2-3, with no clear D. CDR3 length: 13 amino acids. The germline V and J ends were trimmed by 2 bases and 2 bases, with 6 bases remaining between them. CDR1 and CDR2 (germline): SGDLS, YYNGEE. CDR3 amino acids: CASSVSLTDTQYF. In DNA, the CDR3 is TGTGCCAGCAGCGTTTCACTCACAGATACGCAGTATTTT.

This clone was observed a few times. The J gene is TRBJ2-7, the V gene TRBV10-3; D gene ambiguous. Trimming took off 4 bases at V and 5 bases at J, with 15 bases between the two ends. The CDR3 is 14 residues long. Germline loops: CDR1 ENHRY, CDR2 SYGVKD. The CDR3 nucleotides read TGTGCCATCAGTGTTGGGTCAATCGCGAACGAGCAGTACTTC. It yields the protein CAISVGSIANEQYF.

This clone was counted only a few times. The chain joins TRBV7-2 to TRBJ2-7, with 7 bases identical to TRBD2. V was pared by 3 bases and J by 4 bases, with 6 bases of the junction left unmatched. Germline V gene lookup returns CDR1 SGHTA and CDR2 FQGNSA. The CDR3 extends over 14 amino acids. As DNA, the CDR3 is TGTGCCAGCAGCTTCGGACTAGTGGTTTACGAGCAGTACTTC. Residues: CASSFGLVVYEQYF.